Following are 20 T cell receptor beta chains from one sample sequenced in a study of cytomegalovirus exposure and HLA in healthy donors. Method: immunoSEQ multiplex PCR; TCRdb's copy keeps in-frame clones and lacks some. The table shows approximately 120,000 clones, with approximately 95% occurring only once. The sequencing input was PBMCs. The receptors derive from a man aged 18 to 29 in good health and CMV-seronegative.

The V call is TRBV19, the J call TRBJ2-7, with 10 bases fitting TRBD2. Germline V CDR1 and CDR2: LNHDA, SQIVND (reference sequence). The CDR3 covers 15 residues. V lost 4 bases to trimming and J lost 6 bases; unmatched junction nucleotides: 9. CDR3 in DNA: TGTGCCAGTAGTACTAGCGGGAGTCCCCTCGGCGAGCAGTACTTC. Residues: CASSTSGSPLGEQYF.

The chain recombines TRBV13 with TRBJ1-2, with D maybe TRBD1 (5 bases). CDR1 and CDR2 from the germline V gene are PRHDT and FYEKMQ (reference sequence). V lost 0 bases to trimming and J lost 2 bases, with 7 bases between them. The CDR3 covers 14 residues. CDR3 residues: CASSLGTGNYGYTF. DNA of the CDR3: TGTGCCAGCAGCTTAGGAACAGGAAACTATGGCTACACCTTC. Full variable domain (rest looked up from reference TRBV13 and TRBJ1-2): AAGVIQSPRHLIKEKRETATLKCYPIPRHDTVYWYQQGPGQDPQFLISFYEKMQSDKGSIPDRFSAQQFSDYHSELNMSSLELGDSALYFCASSLGTGNYGYTFGSGTRLTVV.

The chain couples TRBV7-6 to TRBJ1-1, with a tentative D call TRBD1 (5 bases). Germline CDR1 is SGHVS and CDR2 is FNYEAQ. V lost 5 bases to trimming and J lost 5 bases, with 18 bases between them. This CDR3 comprises 15 residues. The CDR3 loop reads CASSQMGRGGTEAFF. Written as DNA, the CDR3 is TGTGCCAGCAGCCAAATGGGGCGCGGGGGAACTGAAGCTTTCTTT.

Only one count was recorded for this clone. The gene calls are TRBV7-2 and TRBJ2-7; TRBD1 matches 9 bases. After removal of 7 bases from V and 4 bases from J, the junction contained 11 bases not matched to a gene. Germline V lookup: CDR1 SGHTA, CDR2 FQGNSA. CDR3 length: 15 amino acids. This CDR3 reads CASTMVGQGLYEQYF. The DNA of the CDR3 is TGTGCCAGCACCATGGTGGGACAGGGTCTTTACGAGCAGTACTTC.

This chain links TRBV5-1 with TRBJ2-7; 10 nucleotides agree with TRBD1. V lost 0 bases to trimming and J lost 0 bases; unmatched junction nucleotides: 9. The CDR3 totals 18 residues. From germline, CDR1 is SGHRS and CDR2 YFSETQ. This CDR3 reads CASSLGGRGTGDSYEQYF. Here the CDR3 DNA reads TGCGCCAGCAGCTTGGGAGGGAGGGGGACAGGGGACTCCTACGAGCAGTACTTC. The full variable domain, its missing parts supplied by reference TRBV5-1 and TRBJ2-7, is KAGVTQTPRYLIKTRGQQVTLSCSPISGHRSVSWYQQTPGQGLQFLFEYFSETQRNKGNFPGRFSGRQFSNSRSEMNVSTLELGDSALYLCASSLGGRGTGDSYEQYFGPGTRLTVT.

This chain links TRBV2 with TRBJ2-7; 7 bases match TRBD2. V lost 8 bases, J lost 5 bases, and 6 bases stayed unmatched. Germline V gene data show CDR1 as SNHLY and CDR2 as FYNNEI. The CDR3 is 12 amino acids. The CDR3 protein is CASRRETDEQYF. As DNA, the CDR3 is TGTGCCAGCCGGCGGGAGACTGACGAGCAGTACTTC.

This chain joins TRBV6-5 and TRBJ1-2; maybe TRBD1 (5 bases). The CDR3 covers 14 residues. Germline CDR1 MNHEY, CDR2 SVGAGI. Trimming removed 0 bases from V and 1 base from J, with 6 bases in between. The DNA of the CDR3 is TGTGCCAGCAGTTACTCGGGGGGTAACTATGGCTACACCTTC. It translates to CASSYSGGNYGYTF.

The V gene is TRBV20-1, the J gene TRBJ1-1; D not resolved. Germline assignment: CDR1 DFQATT and CDR2 SNEGSKA (reference sequence). The CDR3 has 8 amino acids. As DNA, the CDR3 is TGCAGCGGGGTCCTAGCTTTCTTT. This encodes CSGVLAFF.

This chain connects TRBV11-2 to TRBJ2-7, with no clear D. The germline V gene encodes CDR1 SGHAT and CDR2 FQNNGV. CDR3 length equals 14 residues. With 3 bases removed from V and 3 bases from J, the gap between germline ends came to 12 bases. CDR3 region: CASSLAGSLYEQYF. CDR3 bases: TGTGCCAGCAGCTTGGCAGGTTCCCTCTACGAGCAGTACTTC. The complete variable domain, with remaining parts taken from reference TRBV11-2 and TRBJ2-7, reads EAGVAQSPRYKIIEKRQSVAFWCNPISGHATLYWYQQILGQGPKLLIQFQNNGVVDDSQLPKDRFSAERLKGVDSTLKIQPAKLEDSAVYLCASSLAGSLYEQYFGPGTRLTVT.

This chain joins TRBV29-1 and TRBJ1-4; TRBD1 matches at 9 bases. The germline CDR1 and CDR2 sequences are SQVTM and ANQGSEA. V gave up 6 bases and J gave up 2 bases; unmatched junction bases: 7. CDR3 length: 15 amino acids. CDR3 DNA: TGCAGCGTAGCGGACAGGGGAAAGACTAATGAAAAACTGTTTTTT. This sequence encodes CSVADRGKTNEKLFF.

This sequence joins TRBV19 and TRBJ1-1; D perhaps matches TRBD1 (6 bases). The CDR3 contains 14 residues. V was trimmed by 3 bases and J by 0 bases, leaving 8 bases between them. Germline loops: CDR1 LNHDA, CDR2 SQIVND (reference sequence). The CDR3 DNA sequence: TGTGCCAGTAGTATCCAGGGGATGAACACTGAAGCTTTCTTT. This encodes CASSIQGMNTEAFF.

This chain connects TRBV11-1 to TRBJ2-5; 10 positions match TRBD2. The V gene's germline CDR1 is SGHAT and CDR2 FQDESV (reference sequence). J was trimmed by 2 bases and V by 5 bases; bases with no gene match: 8. The CDR3 covers 16 residues. The CDR3 region is CASSPGLATAQETQYF. DNA of the CDR3: TGTGCCAGCAGCCCGGGACTAGCGACTGCACAAGAGACCCAGTACTTC.

The rearrangement links TRBV7-2 to TRBJ2-2; TRBD1 might be the D (5 bases). V was clipped by 4 bases and J by 5 bases, with 8 bases between them. The CDR3 is 13 residues long. Germline V gene data show CDR1 as SGHTA and CDR2 as FQGNSA. This chain's CDR3 is CASSSQGTGELFF. CDR3 coding DNA: TGTGCCAGCAGCTCTCAGGGAACCGGGGAGCTGTTTTTT. Based on the CDR3 plus reference TRBV7-2 and TRBJ2-2, the full variable domain is GAGVSQSPSNKVTEKGKDVELRCDPISGHTALYWYRQSLGQGLEFLIYFQGNSAPDKSGLPSDRFSAERTGGSVSTLTIQRTQQEDSAVYLCASSSQGTGELFFGEGSRLTVL.

The V and J genes are TRBV29-1 and TRBJ2-5; D is possibly TRBD1 (5 bases). V was clipped by 6 bases and J by 4 bases, with 18 bases between them. The germline V gene encodes CDR1 SQVTM and CDR2 ANQGSEA. CDR3 length: 14 residues. CDR3 sequence (DNA): TGCAGCGTCCAACCCATGGGGCTGGGAGAGACCCAGTACTTC. Its protein product is CSVQPMGLGETQYF.

The V gene is TRBV29-1, the J gene TRBJ2-2, with TRBD1 identical over 8 bases. The CDR3 totals 14 residues. From germline, CDR1 is SQVTM and CDR2 ANQGSEA. Trimming removed 5 bases from V and 3 bases from J; junction bases left unmatched: 5. CDR3 sequence (DNA): TGCAGCGTTAAAAGACAGGGGTACACCGGGGAGCTGTTTTTT. Its protein product is CSVKRQGYTGELFF.

This rearrangement joins TRBV5-4 to TRBJ2-7; 7 bases are a match to TRBD2. The germline V gene encodes CDR1 SGHNT and CDR2 YYREEE (reference sequence). The CDR3 is made up of 16 amino acids. Trimming at V came to 4 bases and at J to 4 bases, leaving 14 bases not matched to a gene. The DNA of the CDR3 is TGTGCCAGCAGCCATGCCGGGGTGGCGGGAGAATACGAGCAGTACTTC. Its translation is CASSHAGVAGEYEQYF. The full variable domain, completed using reference TRBV5-4 and TRBJ2-7, is ETGVTQSPTHLIKTRGQQVTLRCSSQSGHNTVSWYQQALGQGPQFIFQYYREEENGRGNFPPRFSGLQFPNYSSELNVNALELDDSALYLCASSHAGVAGEYEQYFGPGTRLTVT.

The rearrangement joins TRBV7-2 to TRBJ2-3; 7 bases agree with TRBD2. CDR3 length: 15 residues. Germline V lookup: CDR1 SGHTA, CDR2 FQGNSA. With 5 bases clipped from V and 5 bases from J, the junction kept 10 bases outside the gene matches. This CDR3 reads CASSVRAGAGDTQYF. The CDR3 nucleotides read TGTGCCAGCAGCGTCCGGGCGGGAGCGGGAGATACGCAGTATTTT.

V and J are TRBV5-1 and TRBJ2-5, with TRBD1 matching 8 bases. The V and J ends lost 3 bases and 1 base, in that order; junction bases with no gene match: 5. Looked up from germline, CDR1 is SGHRS and CDR2 is YFSETQ. This CDR3 is built from 15 residues. The CDR3 sequence is CASSSGDRPQETQYF. CDR3 bases: TGCGCCAGCAGCTCTGGGGACAGGCCCCAAGAGACCCAGTACTTC.

The CDR3 DNA sequence: TGTGCCACAGGGCGGGAGGGTCGGGAGGAGCTGTTTTTT. It specifies CATGREGREELFF. The chain joins TRBV7-8 to TRBJ2-2; 9 nucleotides agree with TRBD2. The CDR3 runs 13 residues. Germline loops: CDR1 SGHVS, CDR2 FQNEAQ. V shed 10 bases, J shed 10 bases, and the junction held 10 bases outside the gene matches.

This chain links TRBV27 with TRBJ2-7; D is uncertain. V was pared by 3 bases and J by 3 bases, with 9 bases between. CDR1 is MNHEY and CDR2 is SMNVEV in the germline V gene (reference sequence). This CDR3 comprises 13 residues. In DNA form, the CDR3 reads TGTGCCAGCAGTTTGGGCAGCTTCTACGAGCAGTACTTC. This gives the protein CASSLGSFYEQYF.